The 24 T cell receptor beta chains below all came from one sample that was sequenced in a study of T cells in tuberculosis. Assay used: immunoSEQ multiplex PCR; TCRdb lists only in-frame clones, some missing. The sample has some 60,000 clones, 80% to 85% seen once. After thawing and overnight rest, PBMC were stained with GMM-loaded CD1B tetramer, viability dye and anti-CD3 for sorting. The lipid loaded on the CD1B tetramers was C32 glucose monomycolate from Rhodococcus equi. The material sequenced was CD1b-GMM tetramer-negative cells sorted from PBMCs. All receptors derive from an adult woman with latent tuberculosis.

The genes are TRBV27 and TRBJ1-2, with 9 bases lining up with TRBD1. CDR3 size: 14 residues. The V gene end was trimmed by 6 bases and the J gene end by 1 base; junction bases not matched to a gene: 3. Germline CDR1 and CDR2: MNHEY and SMNVEV (reference sequence). CDR3 region: CASRGQGDNYGYTF. CDR3 DNA sequence: TGTGCCAGCAGGGGACAGGGCGATAACTATGGCTACACCTTC.

CDR3 residues: CASSDSGTGYNSPLHF. The CDR3 nucleotides read TGTGCCAGCAGTGATTCTGGGACAGGGTATAATTCACCCCTCCACTTT. The rearrangement links TRBV25-1 to TRBJ1-6; 9 positions match TRBD1. Germline V gene lookup returns CDR1 MGHDK and CDR2 SYGVNS. The CDR3 length is 16 residues. Trimming cost V 3 bases and J 4 bases; bases outside gene matches: 4.

This chain uses TRBV15 with TRBJ2-3, with 8 bases aligning to TRBD2. Trimming took 1 base from V and 3 from J; bases not matched to a gene: 3. This CDR3 has 15 amino acids. CDR1 is LNHNV, CDR2 YYDKDF, per germline (reference sequence). CDR3: CATSRAGGPTDTQYF. The CDR3 DNA reads TGTGCCACCAGCAGAGCGGGAGGGCCGACAGATACGCAGTATTTT.

The J gene is TRBJ2-1, the V gene TRBV6-4, with D unresolved. Trimming cost V 0 bases and J 7 bases, with 10 bases left between them. This CDR3 is 14 amino acids long. The germline V gene has CDR1 MRHNA and CDR2 SNTAGT. CDR3 in DNA: TGTGCCAGCAGTGACTCGCCAGATCAGAATGAGCAGTTCTTC. It yields the protein CASSDSPDQNEQFF.

This chain joins TRBV29-1 and TRBJ2-1; 9 bases are shared with TRBD1. The CDR3 spans 15 residues. The V segment lost 6 bases and the J segment 9 bases; nucleotides outside the gene matches: 15. Germline V gives CDR1 SQVTM, CDR2 ANQGSEA. CDR3 DNA sequence: TGCAGCGTAGGACTGGGACAGGGAAGAGCTAGTGAGCAGTTCTTC. This translates into CSVGLGQGRASEQFF.

V is TRBV9 and J is TRBJ1-1, with D possibly matching TRBD1 (5 bases). V lost 4 bases, J lost 1 base, and 11 bases lay in between. Germline CDR1 is SGDLS and CDR2 is YYNGEE. The CDR3 loop spans 14 amino acids. CDR3: CASSLRGGNTEAFF. The CDR3 bases are TGTGCCAGCAGCCTAAGGGGAGGGAACACTGAAGCTTTCTTT.

V and J are TRBV5-6 and TRBJ2-2; D is possibly TRBD1 (6 bases). CDR1 SGHDT and CDR2 YYEEEE come from the germline V gene. The CDR3 loop spans 15 amino acids. Trimming shortened V by 0 bases and J by 3 bases, and 9 bases separated the two germline ends. The CDR3 region has the DNA TGTGCCAGCAGCTTGGTCTACAGGGACACCGGGGAGCTGTTTTTT. Translating gives CASSLVYRDTGELFF.

The chain employs TRBV7-9 and TRBJ2-2; TRBD1 matches at 8 bases. This CDR3 spans 15 amino acids. V was pared by 5 bases and J by 1 base, with 3 bases of the junction left unmatched. Germline V gene data show CDR1 as SEHNR and CDR2 as FQNEAQ (reference sequence). The CDR3 loop is CASSPTGGNTGELFF. DNA for the CDR3: TGTGCCAGCAGCCCCACAGGGGGGAACACCGGGGAGCTGTTTTTT.

This sequence joins TRBV15 and TRBJ2-7; unclear D gene. The CDR3 extends over 12 amino acids. The V gene lost 4 bases and the J gene lost 0 bases, with 4 bases spanning the gap. Germline V gives CDR1 LNHNV, CDR2 YYDKDF (reference sequence). CDR3 sequence reads: CATSTFSYEQYF. CDR3 nucleotides: TGTGCCACCAGCACCTTCTCCTACGAGCAGTACTTC.

The V and J genes are TRBV2 and TRBJ1-3; 9 bases are shared with TRBD1. There are 16 residues in the CDR3. J lost 4 bases, V lost 8 bases, and 12 bases had no gene match. Germline V gene lookup returns CDR1 SNHLY and CDR2 FYNNEI. In DNA form, the CDR3 reads TGTGCCAGCTCCTCCCAGGGACAGGGATCCGGAAACACCATATATTTT. This translates into CASSSQGQGSGNTIYF.

V usage is TRBV27 and J usage is TRBJ2-3, with D perhaps TRBD2 (6 bases). The germline CDR1 and CDR2 sequences are MNHEY and SMNVEV (reference sequence). Trimming removed 5 bases from V and 3 bases from J, with 15 bases in between. CDR3 length equals 15 residues. The CDR3 region has the DNA TGTGCCAGCAGTCCAGTCCCGGGACTGACAGATACGCAGTATTTT. This codes for CASSPVPGLTDTQYF.

This clone was recorded a few times. Distinct nucleotide sequences in the sample also encode this CDR3. The chain combines TRBV4-1 with TRBJ1-1, with TRBD1 as a possible D gene (6 bases). The CDR3 loop spans 15 amino acids. Trimming stripped 1 base from V and 1 base from J, with 10 bases between. Per germline, CDR1 MGHRA and CDR2 YSYEKL. The CDR3 DNA is TGCGCCAGCAGCCAAGTGGGGGCAGGGAACACTGAAGCTTTCTTT. This sequence encodes CASSQVGAGNTEAFF.

The chain has TRBV14 and TRBJ1-3; weak D call: TRBD1 (5 bases). The CDR3 covers 14 residues. The germline V and J ends were trimmed by 4 bases and 2 bases, with 9 bases remaining between them. CDR1 is SGHDN, CDR2 FVKESK, per germline. The CDR3 loop is CASSPWGAGNTIYF. CDR3 bases: TGTGCCAGCAGCCCCTGGGGGGCTGGAAACACCATATATTTT.

The chain's CDR3 is CASSLTSGTELFF. CDR3 nucleotides: TGTGCCAGTAGTCTGACGTCGGGAACGGAGCTGTTTTTT. The chain employs TRBV19 and TRBJ2-2, with D tentatively TRBD2 (5 bases). V was pared by 5 bases and J by 10 bases, with 14 bases between. In germline, CDR1 is LNHDA, CDR2 SQIVND (reference sequence). This CDR3 comprises 13 residues.

The chain carries TRBV9 and TRBJ2-7, with D possibly being TRBD2 (6 bases). Germline lookup yields CDR1 SGDLS and CDR2 YYNGEE. The germline V and J ends were trimmed by 2 bases and 6 bases, with 12 bases remaining between them. The CDR3 totals 13 residues. The CDR3 loop is CASSVDAGREQYF. The CDR3 DNA sequence: TGTGCCAGCAGCGTGGACGCGGGACGCGAGCAGTACTTC. The variable domain in full, completed from reference TRBV9 and TRBJ2-7, reads DSGVTQTPKHLITATGQRVTLRCSPRSGDLSVYWYQQSLDQGLQFLIQYYNGEERAKGNILERFSAQQFPDLHSELNLSSLELGDSALYFCASSVDAGREQYFGPGTRLTVT.

The rearrangement joins TRBV18 to TRBJ2-6; D is undetermined. The germline V gene has CDR1 KGHSH and CDR2 LQKENI. The CDR3 runs 16 residues. Between the trimmed V and J ends, which lost 2 bases and 2 bases, there was a span of 10 bases. The CDR3 protein is CASSPAGLAGANVLTF. In nucleotides, the CDR3 is TGTGCCAGCTCACCAGCCGGTTTAGCTGGGGCCAACGTCCTGACTTTC.

In DNA form, the CDR3 reads TGTGCCAGCAGGGGGCCAGTTGGGATCTATGGCTACACCTTC. Translated: CASRGPVGIYGYTF. The chain joins TRBV27 to TRBJ1-2; D may be TRBD1 (5 bases). There are 14 residues in the CDR3. In germline, CDR1 is MNHEY, CDR2 SMNVEV (reference sequence). Trimming removed 6 bases from V and 4 bases from J, with 15 bases in between.

The genes are TRBV5-1 and TRBJ1-6; a weak D match, TRBD1 (5 bases). V dropped 1 base and J dropped 3 bases, with 11 bases sitting between them. Germline CDR1 SGHRS, CDR2 YFSETQ. CDR3 length: 16 amino acids. CDR3 residues: CASSLQTGDYNSPLHF. CDR3 in DNA: TGCGCCAGCAGCTTGCAGACGGGGGACTATAATTCACCCCTCCACTTT. The full variable domain, rest sourced from reference TRBV5-1 and TRBJ1-6, is KAGVTQTPRYLIKTRGQQVTLSCSPISGHRSVSWYQQTPGQGLQFLFEYFSETQRNKGNFPGRFSGRQFSNSRSEMNVSTLELGDSALYLCASSLQTGDYNSPLHFGNGTRLTVT.

The chain carries TRBV7-2 and TRBJ2-3; the match to TRBD2 covers 13 bases. Trimming at V came to 5 bases and at J to 3 bases, leaving 5 bases not matched to a gene. The CDR3 has 16 residues. Germline assignment: CDR1 SGHTA and CDR2 FQGNSA. The CDR3 coding sequence is TGTGCCAGCAGCCCCACTAGCGGGGGGGGGACAGATACGCAGTATTTT. Translated: CASSPTSGGGTDTQYF.

The chain joins TRBV28 to TRBJ1-1; D perhaps matches TRBD1 (5 bases). The CDR3 runs to 13 residues. The germline V gene has CDR1 MDHEN and CDR2 SYDVKM. V was pared by 7 bases and J by 4 bases, with 13 bases between. The CDR3 reads CASKPTETTEAFF. In DNA form, the CDR3 reads TGTGCCAGCAAACCGACAGAAACCACTGAAGCTTTCTTT.

In its sample, this clone was seen once. The CDR3 coding sequence is TGTGCCAGCAGGTCGACTAGCGGGGGCCCCGGAGGGGAGCTGTTTTTT. It codes for CASRSTSGGPGGELFF. The V and J genes are TRBV28 and TRBJ2-2, with 12 nucleotides matching TRBD2. V was pared by 6 bases and J by 8 bases, with 10 bases of the junction left unmatched. CDR3 length equals 16 residues. Looked up from germline, CDR1 is MDHEN and CDR2 is SYDVKM.

In its sample, this clone was seen a few times. The J gene is TRBJ2-3, the V gene TRBV27, with 9 nucleotides matching TRBD2. Trimming removed 3 bases from V and 0 bases from J; junction bases left unmatched: 7. The CDR3 runs to 17 residues. Germline V gene data show CDR1 as MNHEY and CDR2 as SMNVEV (reference sequence). CDR3 coding DNA: TGTGCCAGCAGTTTCCTCTTAGCGGGAGACAGCACAGATACGCAGTATTTT. Encoded protein: CASSFLLAGDSTDTQYF.

This chain uses TRBV7-8 with TRBJ1-6, with D hard to call. The CDR3 consists of 15 residues. Trimming pared 4 bases from V and 0 bases from J, leaving 7 bases between. Germline CDR1 reads SGHVS; CDR2 reads FQNEAQ. CDR3 sequence: CASSSRSSYNSPLHF. The CDR3 nucleotides are TGTGCCAGCAGCTCACGTAGCTCCTATAATTCACCCCTCCACTTT.

V is TRBV25-1 and J is TRBJ1-3, with D hard to call. Germline-derived CDR1 and CDR2 are MGHDK and SYGVNS. CDR3 length: 13 amino acids. Trimming shortened V by 2 bases and J by 3 bases, and 5 bases separated the two germline ends. The CDR3 nucleotides read TGTGCCAGCAGTGAACAAATTGGAAACACCATATATTTT. Translation gives CASSEQIGNTIYF. The whole variable domain, remainder taken from reference TRBV25-1 and TRBJ1-3, is EADIYQTPRYLVIGTGKKITLECSQTMGHDKMYWYQQDPGMELHLIHYSYGVNSTEKGDLSSESTVSRIRTEHFPLTLESARPSHTSQYLCASSEQIGNTIYFGEGSWLTVV.